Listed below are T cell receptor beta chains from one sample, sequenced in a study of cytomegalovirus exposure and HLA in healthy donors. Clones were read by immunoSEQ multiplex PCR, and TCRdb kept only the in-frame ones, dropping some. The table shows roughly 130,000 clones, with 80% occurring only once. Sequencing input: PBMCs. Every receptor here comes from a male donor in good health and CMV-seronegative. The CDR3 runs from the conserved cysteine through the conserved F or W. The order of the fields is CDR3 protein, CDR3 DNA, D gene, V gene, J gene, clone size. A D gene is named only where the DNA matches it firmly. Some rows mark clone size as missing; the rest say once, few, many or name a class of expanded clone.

CDR3 protein: CASSDSWSEQYF
CDR3 DNA: TGTGCCAGCAGTGACTCTTGGAGCGAGCAGTACTTC
D gene: NA
V gene: TRBV2
J gene: TRBJ2-7
clone size: few

CDR3 protein: CASSLSDEQFF
CDR3 DNA: TGCGCCAGCAGCTTGTCGGATGAGCAGTTCTTC
D gene: NA
V gene: TRBV5-1
J gene: TRBJ2-1
clone size: NA

CDR3 protein: CASSDRVNSPLHF
CDR3 DNA: TGTGCCAGTTCGGACAGGGTAAATTCACCCCTCCACTTT
D gene: TRBD1
V gene: TRBV4-2
J gene: TRBJ1-6
clone size: NA

CDR3 protein: CASSSPPGGAKVSRTEAFF
CDR3 DNA: TGTGCCAGTAGTTCCCCTCCAGGGGGCGCAAAGGTCTCGCGAACTGAAGCTTTCTTT
D gene: TRBD1
V gene: TRBV19
J gene: TRBJ1-1
clone size: few

CDR3 protein: CASSLNNSPLHF
CDR3 DNA: TGTGCCAGCAGCCTTAATAATTCACCCCTCCACTTT
D gene: NA
V gene: TRBV5-4
J gene: TRBJ1-6
clone size: NA

CDR3 protein: CASSGGTVNTEAFF
CDR3 DNA: TGTGCCAGCAGCGGAGGGACAGTTAACACTGAAGCTTTCTTT
D gene: TRBD1
V gene: TRBV9
J gene: TRBJ1-1
clone size: NA

CDR3 protein: CASSGRQGDNSPLHF
CDR3 DNA: TGTGCCAGCAGCGGACGACAGGGGGACAATTCACCCCTCCACTTT
D gene: TRBD1
V gene: TRBV5-4
J gene: TRBJ1-6
clone size: once

CDR3 protein: CASSLEAGNQPQHF
CDR3 DNA: TGTGCCAGCAGCTTAGAGGCAGGGAATCAGCCCCAGCATTTT
D gene: NA
V gene: TRBV11-2
J gene: TRBJ1-5
clone size: NA

CDR3 protein: CASSLEYEQYF
CDR3 DNA: TGCGCCAGCAGCTTGGAATACGAGCAGTACTTC
D gene: NA
V gene: TRBV5-1
J gene: TRBJ2-7
clone size: once

CDR3 protein: CASSLKGQGEAFF
CDR3 DNA: TGCGCCAGCAGCTTAAAGGGACAAGGTGAAGCTTTCTTT
D gene: NA
V gene: TRBV5-1
J gene: TRBJ1-1
clone size: NA

CDR3 protein: CASSLLAGGLNEQFF
CDR3 DNA: TGTGCCAGCAGCTTACTAGCGGGAGGGCTCAATGAGCAGTTCTTC
D gene: TRBD2
V gene: TRBV7-9
J gene: TRBJ2-1
clone size: NA

CDR3 protein: CASSGGGGGKNSQYF
CDR3 DNA: TGCGCCAGCAGCGGCGGAGGAGGAGGCAAAAACAGTCAGTACTTC
D gene: NA
V gene: TRBV5-1
J gene: TRBJ2-4
clone size: NA

CDR3 protein: CASSDLGAGGTEAFF
CDR3 DNA: TGCGCCAGCAGTGATCTAGGAGCTGGCGGCACTGAAGCTTTCTTT
D gene: NA
V gene: TRBV10-1
J gene: TRBJ1-1
clone size: few

CDR3 protein: CASSPDRGQDYGYTF
CDR3 DNA: TGTGCCAGCAGCCCTGACAGGGGGCAGGACTATGGCTACACCTTC
D gene: TRBD1
V gene: TRBV5-4
J gene: TRBJ1-2
clone size: NA

CDR3 protein: CAWGRGGWSQETQYF
CDR3 DNA: TGTGCCTGGGGCCGGGGGGGTTGGTCTCAAGAGACCCAGTACTTC
D gene: TRBD2
V gene: TRBV30
J gene: TRBJ2-5
clone size: once

CDR3 protein: CASSLAGRGYEQYF
CDR3 DNA: TGCGCCAGCAGCTTGGCCGGCAGGGGGTACGAGCAGTACTTC
D gene: TRBD1
V gene: TRBV5-1
J gene: TRBJ2-7
clone size: few

CDR3 protein: CASSPVGETQYF
CDR3 DNA: TGTGCCAGCTCACCAGTCGGGGAGACCCAGTACTTC
D gene: NA
V gene: TRBV18
J gene: TRBJ2-5
clone size: once

CDR3 protein: CASSLVAGNEQYF
CDR3 DNA: TGCGCCAGCAGCTTGGTGGCAGGAAACGAGCAGTACTTC
D gene: NA
V gene: TRBV5-1
J gene: TRBJ2-7
clone size: NA

CDR3 protein: CASSELDTYEQYF
CDR3 DNA: TGCGCCAGCAGTGAGTTGGACACCTACGAGCAGTACTTC
D gene: NA
V gene: TRBV10-1
J gene: TRBJ2-7
clone size: NA

CDR3 protein: CSARDPLEAFF
CDR3 DNA: TGCAGTGCTAGAGACCCTCTGGAAGCTTTCTTT
D gene: NA
V gene: TRBV20-1
J gene: TRBJ1-1
clone size: once

CDR3 protein: CASSQDRWGGAETQYF
CDR3 DNA: TGCGCCAGCAGCCAAGATCGGTGGGGGGGAGCAGAGACCCAGTACTTC
D gene: TRBD2
V gene: TRBV4-1
J gene: TRBJ2-5
clone size: NA

CDR3 protein: CASTGQGPMNTEAFF
CDR3 DNA: TGTGCCAGCACGGGACAGGGACCGATGAACACTGAAGCTTTCTTT
D gene: TRBD1
V gene: TRBV4-2
J gene: TRBJ1-1
clone size: NA

CDR3 protein: CASSQDREGLMNTEAFF
CDR3 DNA: TGTGCCAGCAGCCAAGATAGAGAGGGTTTAATGAACACTGAAGCTTTCTTT
D gene: NA
V gene: TRBV14
J gene: TRBJ1-1
clone size: once

CDR3 protein: CASSQAKSLTSTDTQYF
CDR3 DNA: TGTGCCAGCAGCCAAGCCAAGTCCCTGACTAGCACAGATACGCAGTATTTT
D gene: NA
V gene: TRBV4-2
J gene: TRBJ2-3
clone size: few

CDR3 protein: CASSLAGTGHYEQYF
CDR3 DNA: TGTGCCAGCAGCTTAGCTGGGACAGGGCATTACGAGCAGTACTTC
D gene: TRBD1
V gene: TRBV7-9
J gene: TRBJ2-7
clone size: NA

CDR3 protein: CASSYRELNTEAFF
CDR3 DNA: TGTGCCAGCAGTTACCGGGAGTTGAACACTGAAGCTTTCTTT
D gene: NA
V gene: TRBV28
J gene: TRBJ1-1
clone size: NA

CDR3 protein: CASSLAKAGGRGYGYTF
CDR3 DNA: TGTGCCAGCAGCTTGGCCAAGGCAGGGGGCAGAGGCTATGGCTACACCTTC
D gene: TRBD1
V gene: TRBV5-4
J gene: TRBJ1-2
clone size: once

CDR3 protein: CASSVRGGETQYF
CDR3 DNA: TGTGCCAGCAGCGTCCGCGGGGGGGAAACCCAGTACTTC
D gene: TRBD2
V gene: TRBV6-5
J gene: TRBJ2-5
clone size: NA

CDR3 protein: CASSVADRGASPLHF
CDR3 DNA: TGTGCCAGCAGCGTTGCCGACAGGGGGGCTTCACCCCTCCACTTT
D gene: TRBD1
V gene: TRBV9
J gene: TRBJ1-6
clone size: NA

CDR3 protein: CASSDASGGTDTQYF
CDR3 DNA: TGTGCCAGCAGTGATGCTAGCGGGGGCACAGATACGCAGTATTTT
D gene: TRBD2
V gene: TRBV6-4
J gene: TRBJ2-3
clone size: NA

CDR3 protein: CASSPGRQGVGSPLHF
CDR3 DNA: TGTGCCAGCAGCCCCGGCCGACAGGGTGTAGGTTCACCCCTCCACTTT
D gene: TRBD1
V gene: TRBV5-4
J gene: TRBJ1-6
clone size: NA

CDR3 protein: CASSRPTGRNTGELFF
CDR3 DNA: TGTGCCAGCAGCCGACCGACAGGGAGGAACACCGGGGAGCTGTTTTTT
D gene: TRBD1
V gene: TRBV5-4
J gene: TRBJ2-2
clone size: NA

CDR3 protein: CASSWSQGVGYGYTF
CDR3 DNA: TGTGCCAGCAGTTGGAGCCAGGGGGTCGGCTATGGCTACACCTTC
D gene: TRBD1
V gene: TRBV6-6
J gene: TRBJ1-2
clone size: NA

CDR3 protein: CAWSVTAEGYTF
CDR3 DNA: TGTGCCTGGAGTGTAACCGCAGAAGGCTACACCTTC
D gene: NA
V gene: TRBV30
J gene: TRBJ1-2
clone size: NA

CDR3 protein: CAISAPRGSGTSGGGVTDTQYF
CDR3 DNA: TGTGCCATCAGTGCCCCTCGGGGGTCCGGGACTAGCGGGGGGGGTGTCACAGATACGCAGTATTTT
D gene: TRBD2
V gene: TRBV10-3
J gene: TRBJ2-3
clone size: NA

CDR3 protein: CASSSYSGLGRNTEAFF
CDR3 DNA: TGTGCCAGCAGCTCCTATTCAGGGTTAGGTAGGAACACTGAAGCTTTCTTT
D gene: NA
V gene: TRBV7-2
J gene: TRBJ1-1
clone size: NA

CDR3 protein: CASSPSEETQYF
CDR3 DNA: TGTGCCAGCTCACCATCGGAAGAGACCCAGTACTTC
D gene: NA
V gene: TRBV18
J gene: TRBJ2-5
clone size: NA

CDR3 protein: CAWSTGPKQYF
CDR3 DNA: TGTGCCTGGAGCACAGGACCTAAGCAGTACTTC
D gene: NA
V gene: TRBV30
J gene: TRBJ2-7
clone size: NA

CDR3 protein: CASSLVGNYEQYF
CDR3 DNA: TGTGCCAGCAGCTTAGTGGGCAACTACGAGCAGTACTTC
D gene: NA
V gene: TRBV7-9
J gene: TRBJ2-7
clone size: NA

CDR3 protein: CASSLGGAQPQHF
CDR3 DNA: TGTGCCAGCAGTTTAGGGGGGGCCCAGCCCCAGCATTTT
D gene: NA
V gene: TRBV28
J gene: TRBJ1-5
clone size: once

CDR3 protein: CASSASGASGNTIYF
CDR3 DNA: TGTGCCAGCAGCGCCTCAGGGGCGTCCGGAAACACCATATATTTT
D gene: NA
V gene: TRBV9
J gene: TRBJ1-3
clone size: NA

CDR3 protein: CASTRDTDTQYF
CDR3 DNA: TGTGCCAGCACCAGGGACACAGATACGCAGTATTTT
D gene: NA
V gene: TRBV7-2
J gene: TRBJ2-3
clone size: NA

CDR3 protein: CASSGETQYF
CDR3 DNA: TGTGCCAGCAGCGGAGAGACCCAGTACTTC
D gene: NA
V gene: TRBV2
J gene: TRBJ2-5
clone size: NA

CDR3 protein: CASSGGLAGWNEQFF
CDR3 DNA: TGTGCCAGCAGCGGGGGACTAGCGGGGTGGAATGAGCAGTTCTTC
D gene: TRBD2
V gene: TRBV5-5
J gene: TRBJ2-1
clone size: NA

CDR3 protein: CASSVDPVGGAKTEAFF
CDR3 DNA: TGTGCCAGCAGCGTAGACCCTGTCGGGGGGGCAAAGACTGAAGCTTTCTTT
D gene: NA
V gene: TRBV9
J gene: TRBJ1-1
clone size: NA

CDR3 protein: CASSPPSPSAGQETQYF
CDR3 DNA: TGTGCCAGCTCACCACCGTCACCTAGCGCAGGCCAAGAGACCCAGTACTTC
D gene: NA
V gene: TRBV18
J gene: TRBJ2-5
clone size: NA

CDR3 protein: CASSETFAEGYF
CDR3 DNA: TGTGCCAGCAGTGAAACCTTCGCAGAGGGGTACTTC
D gene: NA
V gene: TRBV2
J gene: TRBJ2-7
clone size: NA

CDR3 protein: CSVLAGGSYNEQFF
CDR3 DNA: TGCAGCGTCTTAGCGGGAGGTTCCTACAATGAGCAGTTCTTC
D gene: TRBD2
V gene: TRBV29-1
J gene: TRBJ2-1
clone size: NA

CDR3 protein: CASSLAYRDSDYGYTF
CDR3 DNA: TGCGCCAGCAGCTTGGCCTACCGGGACAGCGACTATGGCTACACCTTC
D gene: TRBD1
V gene: TRBV5-1
J gene: TRBJ1-2
clone size: NA

CDR3 protein: CASSNRDRGNSPLHF
CDR3 DNA: TGCGCCAGCAGCAACCGGGACAGGGGTAATTCACCCCTCCACTTT
D gene: TRBD1
V gene: TRBV4-1
J gene: TRBJ1-6
clone size: NA